A selection of T cell receptor beta chains follows, all from one sample in a study of blood T cell repertoires in COVID-19. Method: immunoSEQ multiplex PCR; TCRdb's copy keeps in-frame clones and lacks some. The profile shows roughly 700,000 clones, more than 80% of them singletons. Sequencing was done on a sample of peripheral blood. These receptors came from a woman aged 18-35 years with acute or convalescent COVID-19. Both conserved end residues are part of each CDR3. A D gene is named only where the DNA matches it firmly. Clone size, where shown, is once, few, many, or a class for clones that have expanded.

J: TRBJ2-5
V: TRBV29-1
size: NA
D: TRBD1
CDR3: CSARQGGQETQYF
DNA: TGCAGCGCCAGACAGGGGGGACAAGAGACCCAGTACTTC

J: TRBJ1-2
V: TRBV7-6
size: NA
D: TRBD1
CDR3: CASSYTPRDRDNYGYTF
DNA: TGTGCCAGCAGCTACACACCGAGGGACAGGGATAACTATGGCTACACCTTC

J: TRBJ1-4
V: TRBV5-5
size: NA
D: TRBD1
CDR3: CASSIGQAEKLFF
DNA: TGTGCCAGCAGCATCGGACAGGCTGAAAAACTGTTTTTT

J: TRBJ2-7
V: TRBV9
size: NA
D: TRBD1
CDR3: CASSPAPGQGAHEQYF
DNA: TGTGCCAGCAGCCCCGCCCCGGGACAGGGGGCCCACGAGCAGTACTTC

J: TRBJ2-7
V: TRBV5-5
size: NA
D: NA
CDR3: CASSSSTSYEQYF
DNA: TGTGCCAGCAGCTCCTCTACTTCCTACGAGCAGTACTTC

J: TRBJ1-4
V: TRBV15
size: NA
D: TRBD1
CDR3: CATSRGQGHEKLFF
DNA: TGTGCCACCAGCCGAGGACAGGGGCACGAAAAACTGTTTTTT

J: TRBJ1-4
V: TRBV12-5
size: NA
D: NA
CDR3: CASGQNRDYNEKLFF
DNA: TGTGCTAGTGGGCAAAACAGGGACTATAATGAAAAACTGTTTTTT

J: TRBJ1-1
V: TRBV6-1
size: NA
D: NA
CDR3: CASSESTGMNTEAFF
DNA: TGTGCCAGCAGTGAATCAACAGGGATGAACACTGAAGCTTTCTTT

J: TRBJ1-1
V: TRBV29-1
size: NA
D: NA
CDR3: CSVRENTEAFF
DNA: TGCAGCGTGAGGGAGAACACTGAAGCTTTCTTT

J: TRBJ2-7
V: TRBV21-1
size: NA
D: NA
CDR3: CASSNSQDPLYEQYF
DNA: TGTGCCAGCAGCAACAGCCAGGATCCGCTCTACGAGCAGTACTTC

J: TRBJ2-6
V: TRBV7-9
size: NA
D: TRBD1
CDR3: CASSALRDRDSGANVLTF
DNA: TGTGCCAGCAGCGCACTCCGGGACAGGGACTCTGGGGCCAACGTCCTGACTTTC

J: TRBJ1-1
V: TRBV6-5
size: NA
D: NA
CDR3: CASSYSGGVNTEAFF
DNA: TGTGCCAGCAGTTACTCGGGCGGGGTGAACACTGAAGCTTTCTTT

J: TRBJ2-3
V: TRBV19
size: NA
D: NA
CDR3: CASSVPSGGTDTQYF
DNA: TGTGCCAGTAGTGTGCCGTCTGGGGGGACAGATACGCAGTATTTT

J: TRBJ1-2
V: TRBV5-1
size: NA
D: NA
CDR3: CASSPWGGADYGYTF
DNA: TGCGCCAGCAGCCCCTGGGGGGGAGCCGACTATGGCTACACCTTC

J: TRBJ2-7
V: TRBV7-9
size: NA
D: TRBD2
CDR3: CASSPSGGTYEQYF
DNA: TGTGCCAGCAGCCCCTCCGGGGGGACCTACGAGCAGTACTTC

J: TRBJ1-6
V: TRBV10-2
size: NA
D: NA
CDR3: CASSTLSGNVYNSPLHF
DNA: TGCGCCAGCAGTACCCTTAGCGGGAACGTCTATAATTCACCCCTCCACTTT

J: TRBJ2-7
V: TRBV4-2
size: NA
D: NA
CDR3: CASSQGGGSYEQYF
DNA: TGTGCCAGCAGCCAAGGAGGGGGCTCCTACGAGCAGTACTTC

J: TRBJ2-7
V: TRBV27
size: few
D: NA
CDR3: CASSLKGGESLRWEQYF
DNA: TGTGCCAGCAGTTTAAAGGGTGGGGAGTCCCTCCGGTGGGAGCAGTACTTC

J: TRBJ2-7
V: TRBV2
size: few
D: NA
CDR3: CASSENSGGLSYEQYF
DNA: TGTGCCAGCAGTGAAAATAGTGGGGGACTGTCCTACGAGCAGTACTTC

J: TRBJ2-1
V: TRBV6-2/TRBV6-3
size: NA
D: NA
CDR3: CASSPTRGRRYNEQFF
DNA: TGTGCCAGCAGCCCCACCCGAGGGCGCCGATACAATGAGCAGTTCTTC

J: TRBJ1-2
V: TRBV20-1
size: NA
D: NA
CDR3: CSVDSLGYTF
DNA: TGCAGTGTTGACAGTTTAGGCTACACCTTC

J: TRBJ1-6
V: TRBV7-2
size: NA
D: NA
CDR3: CASSPEGGQGPLHF
DNA: TGTGCCAGCAGCCCAGAGGGGGGGCAAGGACCCCTCCACTTT

J: TRBJ1-4
V: TRBV5-1
size: NA
D: TRBD1
CDR3: CASSFLQGNEKLFF
DNA: TGCGCCAGCAGCTTTCTACAGGGGAATGAAAAACTGTTTTTT

J: TRBJ2-5
V: TRBV24-1
size: NA
D: TRBD2
CDR3: CATRTSGGGETQYF
DNA: TGTGCCACCAGGACTAGCGGGGGAGGAGAGACCCAGTACTTC

J: TRBJ2-5
V: TRBV9
size: NA
D: NA
CDR3: CASTPQTGPQETQYF
DNA: TGTGCCAGCACACCCCAGACTGGCCCCCAGGAGACCCAGTACTTC

J: TRBJ1-2
V: TRBV6-5
size: NA
D: NA
CDR3: CATTTGRSNYGYTF
DNA: TGTGCCACTACTACTGGTCGGTCTAACTATGGCTACACCTTC

J: TRBJ1-1
V: TRBV19
size: once
D: TRBD1
CDR3: CASRPGQGLNTEAFF
DNA: TGTGCCAGTAGACCGGGACAGGGCCTGAACACTGAAGCTTTCTTT

J: TRBJ1-2
V: TRBV29-1
size: NA
D: NA
CDR3: CSVLHGSRGYTF
DNA: TGCAGCGTCCTCCACGGGAGCCGGGGCTACACCTTC

J: TRBJ1-4
V: TRBV25-1
size: NA
D: NA
CDR3: CASRGGPGEKLFF
DNA: TGTGCCAGCAGGGGGGGTCCCGGGGAAAAACTGTTTTTT

J: TRBJ1-6
V: TRBV3-1/TRBV3-2
size: NA
D: TRBD1
CDR3: CASSQGDRGRKSNSPLHF
DNA: TGTGCCAGCAGCCAAGGGGACAGGGGGCGAAAGTCTAATTCACCCCTCCACTTT

J: TRBJ1-1
V: TRBV19
size: NA
D: NA
CDR3: CASSRGVQWTEAFF
DNA: TGTGCCAGTAGTAGGGGGGTACAGTGGACTGAAGCTTTCTTT

J: TRBJ2-7
V: TRBV2
size: NA
D: TRBD2
CDR3: CATSGVSYEQYF
DNA: TGTGCCACCAGCGGGGTCTCCTACGAGCAGTACTTC

J: TRBJ2-7
V: TRBV2
size: NA
D: TRBD1
CDR3: CASSETGTGSYEQYF
DNA: TGTGCCAGCAGCGAAACCGGGACAGGCTCCTACGAGCAGTACTTC

J: TRBJ2-3
V: TRBV4-3
size: NA
D: TRBD2
CDR3: CASSQELAGVLHTQYF
DNA: TGCGCCAGCAGCCAGGAACTAGCGGGGGTGCTCCATACGCAGTATTTT

J: TRBJ1-5
V: TRBV13
size: once
D: NA
CDR3: CASSSGGGYSNQPQHF
DNA: TGTGCCAGCAGCTCCGGGGGGGGCTATAGCAATCAGCCCCAGCATTTT

J: TRBJ2-3
V: TRBV5-1
size: once
D: TRBD2
CDR3: CASQGTSGGADTQYF
DNA: TGCGCCAGTCAAGGGACTAGCGGGGGGGCAGATACGCAGTATTTT

J: TRBJ2-2
V: TRBV2
size: NA
D: NA
CDR3: CASNPYTGELFF
DNA: TGTGCCAGCAATCCGTACACCGGGGAGCTGTTTTTT